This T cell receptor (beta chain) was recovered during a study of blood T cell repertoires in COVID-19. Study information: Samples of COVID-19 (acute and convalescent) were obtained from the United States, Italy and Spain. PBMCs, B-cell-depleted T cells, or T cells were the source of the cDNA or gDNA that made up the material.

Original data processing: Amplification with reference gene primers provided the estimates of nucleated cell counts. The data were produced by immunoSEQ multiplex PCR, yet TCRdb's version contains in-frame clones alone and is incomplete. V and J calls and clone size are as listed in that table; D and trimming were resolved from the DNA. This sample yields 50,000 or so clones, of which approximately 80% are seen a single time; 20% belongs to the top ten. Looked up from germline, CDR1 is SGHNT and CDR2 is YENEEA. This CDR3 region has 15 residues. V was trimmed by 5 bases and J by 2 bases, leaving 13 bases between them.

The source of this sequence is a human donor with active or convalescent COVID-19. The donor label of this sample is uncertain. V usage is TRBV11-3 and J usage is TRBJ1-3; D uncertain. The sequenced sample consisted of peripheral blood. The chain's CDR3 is CASSRGGPTGNTIYF. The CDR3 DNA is TGTGCCAGCAGCCGGGGTGGGCCGACTGGAAACACCATATATTTT.